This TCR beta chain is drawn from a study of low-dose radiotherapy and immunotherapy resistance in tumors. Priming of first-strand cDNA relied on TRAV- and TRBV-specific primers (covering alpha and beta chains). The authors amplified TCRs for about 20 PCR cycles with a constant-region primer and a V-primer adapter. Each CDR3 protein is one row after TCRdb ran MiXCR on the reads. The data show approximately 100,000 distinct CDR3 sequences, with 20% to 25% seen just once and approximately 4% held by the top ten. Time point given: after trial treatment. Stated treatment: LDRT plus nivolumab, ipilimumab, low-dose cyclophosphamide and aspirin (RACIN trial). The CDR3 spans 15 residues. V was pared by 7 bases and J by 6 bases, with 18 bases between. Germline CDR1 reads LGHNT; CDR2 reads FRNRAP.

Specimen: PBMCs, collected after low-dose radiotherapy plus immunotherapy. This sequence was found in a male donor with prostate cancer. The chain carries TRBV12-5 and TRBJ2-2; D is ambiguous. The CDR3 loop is CASATSDFDAGELFF. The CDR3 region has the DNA TGTGCTAGTGCCACCAGTGATTTCGACGCCGGGGAGCTGTTTTTT.